This TCR beta chain stems from a study of technical replicates of blood from a few donors (TCRdb year 2017). Library preparation employed the immunoSEQ multiplex PCR assay. TCRdb re-hosts the immuneACCESS table, in-frame sequences only. Its copies lack some clones; in the studies checked, an unresolved V gene accounts for under half of them, and the cause for the rest is not known. In this sample the table shows 60,000 to 85,000 clones, roughly 96% of which occur a single time. Of the sample, approximately 0.2% is held by the ten largest clones. Comment on this clone: Its antigen has not been determined. It has no much larger one-base neighbor in the sample; base qualities were not kept.

CDR1 and CDR2, per the germline V gene (reference sequence), are SEHNR and FQNEAQ. The CDR3 runs 14 amino acids, cysteine and phenylalanine included. This entry keeps only the CDR3 DNA: 42 bases, framed from base 1. V trim: 5 bases; J trim: 9 bases; unmatched bases: 6. The TCR was taken from a human donor in good health. Recombination connected TRBV7-9 to TRBJ1-4; 10 of the junction bases match TRBD1. Sequenced: T cells isolated from PBMCs. The CDR3 protein sequence reads: CASSLGTGVQKLFF. The base sequence is TGTGCCAGCAGCCTCGGGACAGGGGTTCAAAAACTGTTTTTT.